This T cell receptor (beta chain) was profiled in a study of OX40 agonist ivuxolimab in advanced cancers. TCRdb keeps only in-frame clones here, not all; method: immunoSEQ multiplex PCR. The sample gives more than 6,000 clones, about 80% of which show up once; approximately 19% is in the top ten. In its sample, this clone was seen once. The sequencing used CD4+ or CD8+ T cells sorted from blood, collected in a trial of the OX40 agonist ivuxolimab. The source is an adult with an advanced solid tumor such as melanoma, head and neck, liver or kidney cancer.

The CDR3 loop is CASSDVQQQPEAFF. For the CDR3, the DNA is TGTGCCAGCAGTGATGTCCAACAGCAGCCTGAAGCTTTCTTT. This sequence joins TRBV6-1 and TRBJ1-1; D unclear. Germline V gene sequence: CDR1 MNHNS, CDR2 SASEGT. The ends were cut back, 3 bases at V and 6 bases at J, with 14 bases in the middle. This CDR3 has 14 amino acids.